Listed here is a single T cell receptor (beta chain). Its antigen remains unknown. Sequenced material consisted of expressed TCRB transcripts (all of the isolated RNA was reverse transcribed). Generated by immunoSEQ multiplex PCR, the TCRdb table keeps only in-frame clones and is missing some. The sample has more than 300,000 clones; around 10% are singletons. The CDR3 runs 17 residues. In germline, CDR1 is MGHRA, CDR2 YSYEKL. Trimming took 0 bases from V and 7 from J, leaving 21 bases between them. The data were obtained in a study of beta chain features in type 1 diabetes. Study in general: Age, gender and cell yields were similar between patients and healthy donors. Findings of the study overall: When Type 1 diabetes patients were examined, their TCRB CDR3s proved moderately but significantly shorter in all four CD4+ subsets. Type 1 diabetes patients had VDJ junctions that carried fewer insertions and more deletions.

Via CD45RO/CCR7/CD25/CD127/CD95/CD27, cells of the CD4+ naive, central memory, regulatory and stem cell-like memory subsets were sorted. Populations isolated by sorting all had purity greater than 95%. The sequence was collected from a man aged 30 to 45 with type 1 diabetes. The J gene is TRBJ1-1, the V gene TRBV4-1, with TRBD1 as a possible D gene (5 bases). The sequencing sample was made of central memory CD4+ T cells from blood. The CDR3, as DNA: TGCGCCAGCAGCCAAGAGCTGGGGGGAGTGACACTACGTGAAGCTTTCTTT. As protein: CASSQELGGVTLREAFF.